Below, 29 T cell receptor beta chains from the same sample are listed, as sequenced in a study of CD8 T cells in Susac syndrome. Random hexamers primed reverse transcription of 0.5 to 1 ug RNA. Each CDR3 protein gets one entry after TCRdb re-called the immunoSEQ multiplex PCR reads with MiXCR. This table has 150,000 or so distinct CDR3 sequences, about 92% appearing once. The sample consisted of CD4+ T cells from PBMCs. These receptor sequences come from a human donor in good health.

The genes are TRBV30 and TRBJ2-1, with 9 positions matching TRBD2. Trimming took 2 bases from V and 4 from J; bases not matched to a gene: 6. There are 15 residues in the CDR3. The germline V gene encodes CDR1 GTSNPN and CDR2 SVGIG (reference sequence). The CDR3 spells CAWSRGTSPYNEQFF. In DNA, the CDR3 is TGTGCCTGGAGTCGGGGGACTAGCCCGTACAATGAGCAGTTCTTC.

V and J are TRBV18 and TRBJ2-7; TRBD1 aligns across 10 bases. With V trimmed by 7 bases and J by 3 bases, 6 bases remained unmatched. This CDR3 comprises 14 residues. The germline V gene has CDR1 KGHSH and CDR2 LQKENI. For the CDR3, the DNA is TGTGCCAGCTACCGGACAGGGGGGAACTACGAGCAGTACTTC. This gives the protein CASYRTGGNYEQYF.

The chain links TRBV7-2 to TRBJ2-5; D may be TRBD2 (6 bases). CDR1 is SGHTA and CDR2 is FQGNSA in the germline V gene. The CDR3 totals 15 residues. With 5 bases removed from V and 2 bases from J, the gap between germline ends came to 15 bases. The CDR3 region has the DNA TGTGCCAGCAGCCCTGTGGGAGGCTGGCAAGAGACCCAGTACTTC. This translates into CASSPVGGWQETQYF.

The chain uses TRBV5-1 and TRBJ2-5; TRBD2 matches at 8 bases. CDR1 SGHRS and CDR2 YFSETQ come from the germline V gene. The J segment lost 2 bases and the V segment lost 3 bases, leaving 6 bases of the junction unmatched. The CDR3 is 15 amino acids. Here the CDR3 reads CASSSNPGGQETQYF. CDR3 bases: TGCGCCAGCAGCTCCAACCCGGGAGGGCAAGAGACCCAGTACTTC. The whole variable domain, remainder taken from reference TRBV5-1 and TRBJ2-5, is KAGVTQTPRYLIKTRGQQVTLSCSPISGHRSVSWYQQTPGQGLQFLFEYFSETQRNKGNFPGRFSGRQFSNSRSEMNVSTLELGDSALYLCASSSNPGGQETQYFGPGTRLLVL.

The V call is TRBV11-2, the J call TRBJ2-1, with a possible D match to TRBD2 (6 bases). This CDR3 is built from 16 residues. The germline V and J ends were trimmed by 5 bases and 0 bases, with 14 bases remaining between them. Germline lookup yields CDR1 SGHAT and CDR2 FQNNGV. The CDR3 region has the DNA TGTGCCAGCAGCCCCGTTCGGGGGAACTCCTACAATGAGCAGTTCTTC. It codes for CASSPVRGNSYNEQFF.

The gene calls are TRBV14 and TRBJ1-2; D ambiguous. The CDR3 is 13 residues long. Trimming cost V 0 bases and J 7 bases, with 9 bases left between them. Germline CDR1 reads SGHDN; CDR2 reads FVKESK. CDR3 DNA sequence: TGTGCCAGCAGCCAAGATATAGGGTTTGGCTACACCTTC. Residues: CASSQDIGFGYTF.

CDR3 nucleotides: TGTGCCAGCAGTGAGAGCACAATCACAGATACGCAGTATTTT. It translates to CASSESTITDTQYF. This chain connects TRBV2 to TRBJ2-3; no clear D gene. The CDR3 is 14 residues long. Trimming shortened V by 3 bases and J by 2 bases, and 9 bases separated the two germline ends. Germline CDR1 SNHLY, CDR2 FYNNEI.

The CDR3 DNA sequence: TGTGCCTGGAGTTTGGCAGGGCGGACAGATACGCAGTATTTT. It codes for CAWSLAGRTDTQYF. This chain joins TRBV30 and TRBJ2-3; D is possibly TRBD1 (5 bases). CDR1 is GTSNPN, CDR2 SVGIG, per germline (reference sequence). This CDR3 is 14 amino acids long. V lost 2 bases and J lost 3, with 12 bases in between.

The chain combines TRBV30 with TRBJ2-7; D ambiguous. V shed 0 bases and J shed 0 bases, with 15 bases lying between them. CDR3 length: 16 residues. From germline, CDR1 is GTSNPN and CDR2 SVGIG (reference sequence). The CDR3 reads CAWSVQEAAFSYEQYF. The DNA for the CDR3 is TGTGCCTGGAGTGTACAAGAGGCCGCCTTCTCCTACGAGCAGTACTTC. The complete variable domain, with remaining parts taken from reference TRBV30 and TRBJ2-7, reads SQTIHQWPATLVQPVGSPLSLECTVEGTSNPNLYWYRQAAGRGLQLLFYSVGIGQISSEVPQNLSASRPQDRQFILSSKKLLLSDSGFYLCAWSVQEAAFSYEQYFGPGTRLTVT.

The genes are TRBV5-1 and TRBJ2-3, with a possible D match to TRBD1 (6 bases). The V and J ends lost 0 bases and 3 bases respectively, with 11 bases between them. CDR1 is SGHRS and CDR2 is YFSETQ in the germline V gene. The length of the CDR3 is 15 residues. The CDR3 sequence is CASSLGSRGTDTQYF. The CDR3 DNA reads TGCGCCAGCAGCTTGGGTTCCAGGGGTACAGATACGCAGTATTTT.

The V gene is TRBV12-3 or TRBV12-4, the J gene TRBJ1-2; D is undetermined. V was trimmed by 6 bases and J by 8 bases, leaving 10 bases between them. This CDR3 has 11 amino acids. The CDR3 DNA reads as TGTGCCAGCAGCCTTCCCGGAGGCTACACCTTC. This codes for CASSLPGGYTF.

This CDR3 is CAISGPAVEKLFF. The CDR3 nucleotides are TGTGCCATCAGTGGGCCAGCGGTTGAAAAACTGTTTTTT. This chain uses TRBV10-3 with TRBJ1-4, with D unclear. This CDR3 region has 13 residues. Germline V gene sequence: CDR1 ENHRY, CDR2 SYGVKD. V lost 4 bases and J 7 bases, leaving 10 bases between the germline ends.

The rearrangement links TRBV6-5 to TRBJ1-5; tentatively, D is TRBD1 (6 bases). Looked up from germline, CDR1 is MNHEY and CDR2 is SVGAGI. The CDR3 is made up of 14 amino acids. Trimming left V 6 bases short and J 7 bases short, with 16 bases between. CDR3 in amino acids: CASRSLQGGQPQHF. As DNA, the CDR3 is TGTGCCAGCAGGTCACTACAGGGAGGCCAGCCCCAGCATTTT.

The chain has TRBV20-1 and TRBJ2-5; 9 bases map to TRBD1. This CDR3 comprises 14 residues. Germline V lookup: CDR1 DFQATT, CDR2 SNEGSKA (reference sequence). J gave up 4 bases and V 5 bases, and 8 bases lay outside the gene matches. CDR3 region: CSALTWTGAETQYF. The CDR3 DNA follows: TGCAGTGCTCTAACATGGACAGGGGCAGAGACCCAGTACTTC.

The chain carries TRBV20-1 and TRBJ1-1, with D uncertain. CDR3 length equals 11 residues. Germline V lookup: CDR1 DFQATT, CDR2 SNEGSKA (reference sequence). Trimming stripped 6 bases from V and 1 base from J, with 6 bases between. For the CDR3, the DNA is TGCAGTGCCAAAAGGAACACTGAAGCTTTCTTT. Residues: CSAKRNTEAFF.

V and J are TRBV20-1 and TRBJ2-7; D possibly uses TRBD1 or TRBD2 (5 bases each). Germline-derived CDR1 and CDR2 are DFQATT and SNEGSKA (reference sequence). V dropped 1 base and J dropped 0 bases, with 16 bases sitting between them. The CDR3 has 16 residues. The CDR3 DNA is TGCAGTGCTAGAGTAAGAGAGGGGTTCCGCTCCTACGAGCAGTACTTC. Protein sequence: CSARVREGFRSYEQYF.

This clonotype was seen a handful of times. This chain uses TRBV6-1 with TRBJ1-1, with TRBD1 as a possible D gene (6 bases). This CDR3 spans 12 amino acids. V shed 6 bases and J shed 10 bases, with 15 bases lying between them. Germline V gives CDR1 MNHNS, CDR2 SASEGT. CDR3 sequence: CASSRTDGVAFF. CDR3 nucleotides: TGTGCCAGCAGCAGGACAGACGGGGTAGCTTTCTTT.

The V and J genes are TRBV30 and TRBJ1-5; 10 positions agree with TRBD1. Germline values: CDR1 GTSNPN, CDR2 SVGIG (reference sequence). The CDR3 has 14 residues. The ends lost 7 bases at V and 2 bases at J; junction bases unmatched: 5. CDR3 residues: CAFAGTGGNQPQHF. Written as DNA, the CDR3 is TGTGCCTTCGCCGGGACAGGGGGCAATCAGCCCCAGCATTTT.

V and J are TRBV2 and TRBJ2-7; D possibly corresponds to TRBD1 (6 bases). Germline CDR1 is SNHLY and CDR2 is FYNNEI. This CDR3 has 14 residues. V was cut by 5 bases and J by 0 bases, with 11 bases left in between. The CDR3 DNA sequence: TGTGCCAGCAGTAAACAACAGGGCTCCTACGAGCAGTACTTC. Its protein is CASSKQQGSYEQYF.

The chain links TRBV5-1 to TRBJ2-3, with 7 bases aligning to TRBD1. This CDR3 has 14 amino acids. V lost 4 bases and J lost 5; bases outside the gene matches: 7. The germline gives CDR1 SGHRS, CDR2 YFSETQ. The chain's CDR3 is CASSATGFQDTQYF. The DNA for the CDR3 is TGCGCCAGCAGCGCGACAGGGTTTCAAGATACGCAGTATTTT.

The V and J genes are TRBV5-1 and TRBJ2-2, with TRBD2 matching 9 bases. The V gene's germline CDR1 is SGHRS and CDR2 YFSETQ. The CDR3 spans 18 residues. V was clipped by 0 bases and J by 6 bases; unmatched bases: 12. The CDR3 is CASSLGGPQRGAAGELFF. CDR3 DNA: TGCGCCAGCAGCTTGGGAGGCCCCCAGCGGGGGGCGGCCGGGGAGCTGTTTTTT.

The CDR3 here is CASSSPTLQETQYF. Here the CDR3 DNA reads TGTGCCAGCAGCTCCCCGACTCTTCAAGAGACCCAGTACTTC. The chain recombines TRBV5-4 with TRBJ2-5; D is uncertain. V lost 3 bases to trimming and J lost 2 bases, with 11 bases between them. The germline gives CDR1 SGHNT, CDR2 YYREEE (reference sequence). This CDR3 has 14 amino acids.

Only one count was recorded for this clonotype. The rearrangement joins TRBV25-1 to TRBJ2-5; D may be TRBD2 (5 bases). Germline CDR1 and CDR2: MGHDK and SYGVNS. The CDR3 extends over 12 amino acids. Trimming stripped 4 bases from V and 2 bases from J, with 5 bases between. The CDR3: CASSAGQETQYF. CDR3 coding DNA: TGTGCCAGCAGTGCGGGACAAGAGACCCAGTACTTC.

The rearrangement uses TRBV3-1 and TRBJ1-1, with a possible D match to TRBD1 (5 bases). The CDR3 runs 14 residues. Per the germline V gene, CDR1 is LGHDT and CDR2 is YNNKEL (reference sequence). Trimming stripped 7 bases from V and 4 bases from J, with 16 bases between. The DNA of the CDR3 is TGTGCCAGCACTCTAAACGGGGCTGGCACTGAAGCTTTCTTT. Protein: CASTLNGAGTEAFF.

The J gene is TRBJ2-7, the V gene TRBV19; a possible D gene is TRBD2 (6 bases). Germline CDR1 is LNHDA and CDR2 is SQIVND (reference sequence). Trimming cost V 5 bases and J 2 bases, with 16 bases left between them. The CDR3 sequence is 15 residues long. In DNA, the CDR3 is TGTGCCAGTAGTCCTATTCCGGGACTCACCTACGAGCAGTACTTC. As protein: CASSPIPGLTYEQYF.

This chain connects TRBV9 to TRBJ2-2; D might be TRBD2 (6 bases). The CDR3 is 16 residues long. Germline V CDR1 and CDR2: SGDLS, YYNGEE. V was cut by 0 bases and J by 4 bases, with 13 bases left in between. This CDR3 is CASSVEGLPGTGELFF. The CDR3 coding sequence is TGTGCCAGCAGCGTAGAGGGACTCCCTGGCACCGGGGAGCTGTTTTTT.

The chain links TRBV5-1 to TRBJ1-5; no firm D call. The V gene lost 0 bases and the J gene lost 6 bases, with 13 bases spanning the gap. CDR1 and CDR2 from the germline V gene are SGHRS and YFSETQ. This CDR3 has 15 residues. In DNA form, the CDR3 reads TGCGCCAGCAGCTTGGCCTCTGGGGAAAGTCAGCCCCAGCATTTT. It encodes CASSLASGESQPQHF.

DNA of the CDR3: TGTGCCAGCAGCTCCTCCCCCCAACGACCCATATATTTT. Translated: CASSSSPQRPIYF. V gene TRBV12-3 or TRBV12-4 combines with J gene TRBJ1-3; D is ambiguous. The V gene lost 6 bases and the J gene lost 11 bases, with 17 bases spanning the gap. The CDR3 is 13 residues long.

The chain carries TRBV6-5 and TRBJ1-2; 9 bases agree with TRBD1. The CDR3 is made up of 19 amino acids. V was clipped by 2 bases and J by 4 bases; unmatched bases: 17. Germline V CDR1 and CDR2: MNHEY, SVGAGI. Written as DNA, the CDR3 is TGTGCCAGCAGTTACGATTTAAGCGTAAGACAGGGGGATCTCTATGGCTACACCTTC. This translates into CASSYDLSVRQGDLYGYTF.